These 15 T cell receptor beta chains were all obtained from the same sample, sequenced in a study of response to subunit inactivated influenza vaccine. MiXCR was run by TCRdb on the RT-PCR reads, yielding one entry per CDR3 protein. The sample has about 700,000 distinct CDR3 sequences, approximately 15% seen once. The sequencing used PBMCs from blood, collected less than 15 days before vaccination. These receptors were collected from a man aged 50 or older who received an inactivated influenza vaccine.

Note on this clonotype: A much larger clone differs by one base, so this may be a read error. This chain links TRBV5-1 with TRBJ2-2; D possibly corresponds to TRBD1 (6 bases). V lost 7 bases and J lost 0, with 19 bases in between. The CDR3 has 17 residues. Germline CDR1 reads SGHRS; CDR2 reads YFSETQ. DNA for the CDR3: TGCGCCAGCGGATCCGCGACAGGAAAATCGAACACCGGGGAGCTGTTTTTT. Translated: CASGSATGKSNTGELFF.

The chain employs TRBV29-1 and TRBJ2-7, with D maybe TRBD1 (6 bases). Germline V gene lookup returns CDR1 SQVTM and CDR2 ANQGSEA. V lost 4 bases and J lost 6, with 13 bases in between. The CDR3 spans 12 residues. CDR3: CSVGGGKGEQYF. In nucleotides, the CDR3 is TGCAGCGTTGGAGGGGGAAAAGGCGAGCAGTACTTC.

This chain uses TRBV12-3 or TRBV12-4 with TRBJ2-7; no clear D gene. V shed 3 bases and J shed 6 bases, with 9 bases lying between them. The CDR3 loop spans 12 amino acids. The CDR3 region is CASSFLGSEQYF. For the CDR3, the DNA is TGTGCCAGCAGTTTTTTGGGGTCCGAGCAGTACTTC.

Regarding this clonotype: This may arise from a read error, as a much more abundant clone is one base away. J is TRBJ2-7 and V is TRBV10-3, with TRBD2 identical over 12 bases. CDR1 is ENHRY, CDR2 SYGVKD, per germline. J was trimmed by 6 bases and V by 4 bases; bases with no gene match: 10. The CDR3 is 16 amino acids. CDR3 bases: TGTGCCATCAGTGTGGGAGTGGGACTAGCGGGCGCCGAGCAGTACTTC. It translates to CAISVGVGLAGAEQYF.

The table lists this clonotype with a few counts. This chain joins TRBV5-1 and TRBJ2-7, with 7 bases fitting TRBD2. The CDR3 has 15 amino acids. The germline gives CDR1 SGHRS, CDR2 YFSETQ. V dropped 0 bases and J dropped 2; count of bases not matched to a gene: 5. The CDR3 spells CASSLVAGATYEQYF. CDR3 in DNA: TGCGCCAGCAGCTTGGTAGCGGGTGCAACCTACGAGCAGTACTTC.

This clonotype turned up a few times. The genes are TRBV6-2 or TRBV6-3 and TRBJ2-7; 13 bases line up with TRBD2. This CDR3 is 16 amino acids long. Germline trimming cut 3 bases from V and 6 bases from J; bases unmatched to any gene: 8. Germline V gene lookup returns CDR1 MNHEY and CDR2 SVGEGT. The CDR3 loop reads CASSYSTSGRAAEQYF. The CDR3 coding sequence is TGTGCCAGCAGTTATTCAACTAGCGGGAGGGCCGCCGAGCAGTACTTC.

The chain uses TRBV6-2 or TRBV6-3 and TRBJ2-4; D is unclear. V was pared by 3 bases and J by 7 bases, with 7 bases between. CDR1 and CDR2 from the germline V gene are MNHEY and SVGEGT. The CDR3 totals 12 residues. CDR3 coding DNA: TGTGCCAGCAGTTATACCGGGAACATTCAGTACTTC. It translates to CASSYTGNIQYF.

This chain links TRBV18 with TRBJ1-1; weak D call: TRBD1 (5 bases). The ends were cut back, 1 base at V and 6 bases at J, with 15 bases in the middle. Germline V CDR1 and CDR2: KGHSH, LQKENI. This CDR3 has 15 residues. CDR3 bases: TGTGCCAGCTCACCACGTGCAGGGTCTGGCGCTGAAGCTTTCTTT. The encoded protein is CASSPRAGSGAEAFF.

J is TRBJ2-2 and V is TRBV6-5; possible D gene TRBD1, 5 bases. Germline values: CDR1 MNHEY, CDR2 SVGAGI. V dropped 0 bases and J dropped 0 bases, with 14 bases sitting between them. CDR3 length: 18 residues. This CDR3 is CASSYSTTDVSNTGELFF. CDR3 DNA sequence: TGTGCCAGCAGTTACTCGACGACAGACGTATCGAACACCGGGGAGCTGTTTTTT.

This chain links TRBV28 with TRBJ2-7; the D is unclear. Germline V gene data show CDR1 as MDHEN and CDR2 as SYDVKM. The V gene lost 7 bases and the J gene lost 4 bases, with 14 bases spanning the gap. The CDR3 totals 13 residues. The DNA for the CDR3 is TGTGCCAGCACCGAAAGTGGAGCTTACGAGCAGTACTTC. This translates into CASTESGAYEQYF.

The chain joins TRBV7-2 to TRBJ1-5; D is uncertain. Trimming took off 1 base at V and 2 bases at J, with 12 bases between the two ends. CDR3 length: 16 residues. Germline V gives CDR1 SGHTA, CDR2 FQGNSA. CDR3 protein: CASSLGSRTGNQPQHF. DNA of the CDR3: TGTGCCAGCAGCTTAGGTTCTCGGACCGGCAATCAGCCCCAGCATTTT.

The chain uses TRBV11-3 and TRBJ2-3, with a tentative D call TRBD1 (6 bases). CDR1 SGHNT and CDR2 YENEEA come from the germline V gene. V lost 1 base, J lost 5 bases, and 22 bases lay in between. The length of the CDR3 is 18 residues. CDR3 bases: TGTGCCAGCAGCTTAGGGACCCGAGGTGGGGGCCGGGGAGATACGCAGTATTTT. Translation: CASSLGTRGGGRGDTQYF.

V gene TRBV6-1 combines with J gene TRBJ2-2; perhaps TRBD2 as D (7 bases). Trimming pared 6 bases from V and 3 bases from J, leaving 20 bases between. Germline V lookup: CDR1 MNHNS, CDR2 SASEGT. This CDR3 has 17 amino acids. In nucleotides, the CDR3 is TGTGCCAGCAGGCCCGGCTTAAGGGGGGGCCACACCGGGGAGCTGTTTTTT. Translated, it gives CASRPGLRGGHTGELFF.

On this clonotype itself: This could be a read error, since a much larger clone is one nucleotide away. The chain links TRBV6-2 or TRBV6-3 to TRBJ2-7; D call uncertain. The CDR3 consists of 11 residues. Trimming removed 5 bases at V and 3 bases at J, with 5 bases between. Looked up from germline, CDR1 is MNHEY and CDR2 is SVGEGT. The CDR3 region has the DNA TGTGCCAGCAGTACCGACTACGAGCAGTACTTC. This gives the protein CASSTDYEQYF.

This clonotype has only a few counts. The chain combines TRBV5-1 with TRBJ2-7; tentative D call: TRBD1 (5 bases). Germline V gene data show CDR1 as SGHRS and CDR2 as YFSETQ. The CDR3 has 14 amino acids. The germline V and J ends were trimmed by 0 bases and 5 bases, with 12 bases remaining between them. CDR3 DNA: TGCGCCAGCAGCTTGGTTAGTAGGGGCGACGAGCAGTACTTC. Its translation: CASSLVSRGDEQYF.